Presented here are 3 T cell receptor beta chains from one specimen sequenced in a study of cytomegalovirus exposure and HLA in healthy donors. PCR involved 60 Vbeta and 13 Jbeta primers. Assay: immunoSEQ multiplex PCR; the TCRdb copy retains only in-frame clones and omits some. Its clone listing holds about 41,000 clones. Sequencing was carried out using PBMCs. The receptors here all came from a man aged 25-45 years in good health and CMV-seronegative.

The chain joins TRBV19 to TRBJ2-2; maybe TRBD2 (7 bases). The CDR3 covers 14 residues. V was shortened by 1 base and J by 6 bases, with 9 bases between the two germline ends. Germline values: CDR1 LNHDA, CDR2 SQIVND (reference sequence). For the CDR3, the DNA is TGTGCCAGTAGTATAGGGGGGGGGCCCGGGGAGCTGTTTTTT. Its protein product is CASSIGGGPGELFF.

This chain uses TRBV6-5 with TRBJ1-5; 8 nucleotides match TRBD1. Germline values: CDR1 MNHEY, CDR2 SVGAGI. CDR3 size: 15 residues. V shed 6 bases and J 0 bases; nucleotides not matched to a gene: 4. The CDR3 nucleotides are TGTGCCAGCAGCCCGGGACAGGTTAGCAATCAGCCCCAGCATTTT. Translated, it gives CASSPGQVSNQPQHF.

As to this clone: One end of the junction does not line up with germline, which may come from a read error. V is TRBV7-6 and J is TRBJ1-1, with D perhaps TRBD1 (6 bases). This CDR3 comprises 16 residues. Germline CDR1 is SGHVS and CDR2 is FNYEAQ. The CDR3 DNA reads TGTGCCAGCAGCTTTTCCCCCCGGGACAAGAACACTGAAGATTTCTTT. This encodes CASSFSPRDKNTEDFF.